These 14 T cell receptor beta chains came from one sample sequenced in a study of blood T cell repertoires in COVID-19. This table comes from immunoSEQ multiplex PCR, and its TCRdb copy is limited to in-frame clones, with some not included. This sample has approximately 73,000 clones; 85% to 90% occur once, and the top ten carry approximately 8.9%. The sequenced sample consisted of peripheral blood. Source of these receptors: a man older than 75 with acute or convalescent COVID-19.

As concerns this clone: In the same sample, other DNA sequences code for this CDR3. This chain uses TRBV18 with TRBJ1-5, with D maybe TRBD1 (6 bases). V lost 6 bases to trimming and J lost 4 bases, with 13 bases between them. This CDR3 spans 14 amino acids. Germline V CDR1 and CDR2: KGHSH, LQKENI. CDR3 residues: CASSRGQGNQPQHF. CDR3 nucleotide sequence: TGTGCCAGCTCCCGGGGCCAGGGGAATCAGCCCCAGCATTTT.

The chain recombines TRBV29-1 with TRBJ1-5; 7 bases fit TRBD1. The CDR3 loop spans 13 amino acids. Germline V gene data show CDR1 as SQVTM and CDR2 as ANQGSEA. Trimming removed 7 bases from V and 2 bases from J; junction bases left unmatched: 5. In DNA, the CDR3 is TGCAGCGCACAGGGGCAGGGCAATCAGCCCCAGCATTTT. Its protein product is CSAQGQGNQPQHF.

In the case of this clone: A read error may produce the germline difference seen at one junction end. V and J are TRBV18 and TRBJ2-3, with 8 nucleotides matching TRBD2. The germline CDR1 and CDR2 sequences are KGHSH and LQKENI. The CDR3 is made up of 17 amino acids. This CDR3 is CASSPPGRGGRADTQYF. The CDR3 bases are TGTGCCAGCTCCCCACCAGGTCGGGGGGGCCGGGCAGATACGCAGTATTTT.

CDR3 sequence (DNA): TGTGCCACCCCGGTCGCAGATACGCAGTATTTT. It translates to CATPVADTQYF. The rearrangement uses TRBV7-9 and TRBJ2-3; no clear D gene. The germline V and J ends were trimmed by 10 bases and 4 bases, with 9 bases remaining between them. Germline lookup yields CDR1 SEHNR and CDR2 FQNEAQ (reference sequence). There are 11 residues in the CDR3.

The rearrangement joins TRBV19 to TRBJ2-3; TRBD2 agrees at 11 bases. The CDR3 covers 15 residues. Losses at the gene ends were 3 bases for V and 5 bases for J; bases not matched to a gene: 4. Germline assignment: CDR1 LNHDA and CDR2 SQIVND (reference sequence). The CDR3 here is CASSISGGAVDTQYF. In DNA form, the CDR3 reads TGTGCCAGTAGTATTAGCGGGGGGGCGGTAGATACGCAGTATTTT.

The rearrangement links TRBV18 to TRBJ2-7; TRBD2 matches at 7 bases. The CDR3 has 15 residues. The J segment lost 0 bases and the V segment lost 6 bases, leaving 8 bases of the junction unmatched. Germline-derived CDR1 and CDR2 are KGHSH and LQKENI. This CDR3 reads CASSGLADSSYEQYF. The CDR3 DNA reads as TGTGCCAGCTCGGGCCTAGCGGATTCCTCCTACGAGCAGTACTTC.

The rearrangement joins TRBV30 to TRBJ1-3; no firm D call. Germline V gene sequence: CDR1 GTSNPN, CDR2 SVGIG (reference sequence). V lost 5 bases and J 0 bases, leaving 14 bases between the germline ends. The CDR3 has 15 residues. The CDR3 protein is CAWVPRGSSGNTIYF. The CDR3 bases are TGTGCCTGGGTACCCCGCGGCAGCTCTGGAAACACCATATATTTT.

The chain joins TRBV11-2 to TRBJ2-3; D is undetermined. V was pared by 0 bases and J by 3 bases, with 10 bases between. The CDR3 totals 15 residues. The germline V gene encodes CDR1 SGHAT and CDR2 FQNNGV. CDR3 nucleotides: TGTGCCAGCAGCTTAGAGGCAGGAATGACAGATACGCAGTATTTT. Protein product: CASSLEAGMTDTQYF.

This sequence joins TRBV7-2 and TRBJ2-1; 8 bases match TRBD2. Germline CDR1 reads SGHTA; CDR2 reads FQGNSA. The CDR3 is 15 residues long. Losses at the gene ends were 5 bases for V and 2 bases for J; bases not matched to a gene: 5. The CDR3 DNA reads TGTGCCAGCAGCAGACGGGGGGGCCCCTACAATGAGCAGTTCTTC. Translating it yields CASSRRGGPYNEQFF.

The chain uses TRBV5-1 and TRBJ1-2; maybe TRBD1 (5 bases). The germline CDR1 and CDR2 sequences are SGHRS and YFSETQ. V gave up 0 bases and J gave up 8 bases, with 11 bases separating them. The CDR3 totals 13 residues. The CDR3 DNA follows: TGCGCCAGCAGCTTGGGGGGCCTCCTGGGCTACACCTTC. This gives the protein CASSLGGLLGYTF.

The chain joins TRBV20-1 to TRBJ1-1; D not certain. The V end lost 1 base, the J end lost 3 bases, and 3 bases lay between the germline ends. Germline V gene lookup returns CDR1 DFQATT and CDR2 SNEGSKA (reference sequence). This CDR3 contains 11 residues. CDR3 region: CSARGDTEAFF. Here the CDR3 DNA reads TGCAGTGCTAGAGGAGACACTGAAGCTTTCTTT.

This clone was observed a few times. The genes are TRBV5-4 and TRBJ1-1, with 10 bases fitting TRBD1. CDR3 length: 13 residues. V dropped 4 bases and J dropped 7; count of bases not matched to a gene: 4. Per germline, CDR1 SGHNT and CDR2 YYREEE (reference sequence). The CDR3 sequence: CASSGDRGGEAFF. DNA of the CDR3: TGTGCCAGCAGCGGGGACAGGGGCGGTGAAGCTTTCTTT. Based on the CDR3 plus reference TRBV5-4 and TRBJ1-1, the full variable domain is ETGVTQSPTHLIKTRGQQVTLRCSSQSGHNTVSWYQQALGQGPQFIFQYYREEENGRGNFPPRFSGLQFPNYSSELNVNALELDDSALYLCASSGDRGGEAFFGQGTRLTVV.

The J gene is TRBJ2-7, the V gene TRBV5-1; 7 bases fit TRBD2. V shed 4 bases, J shed 2 bases, and the junction held 9 bases outside the gene matches. This CDR3 spans 15 amino acids. Looked up from germline, CDR1 is SGHRS and CDR2 is YFSETQ. The CDR3 protein is CASSPSSGATYEQYF. CDR3 DNA: TGCGCCAGCAGCCCCTCTAGCGGAGCCACCTACGAGCAGTACTTC.

This sequence joins TRBV19 and TRBJ2-7; TRBD1 might be the D (5 bases). Germline values: CDR1 LNHDA, CDR2 SQIVND (reference sequence). The length of the CDR3 is 15 residues. The V and J ends lost 4 bases and 0 bases respectively, with 13 bases between them. In DNA, the CDR3 is TGTGCCAGTAGTACGTCGCCGGACACCTCCTACGAGCAGTACTTC. It translates to CASSTSPDTSYEQYF.